This T cell receptor beta chain comes out of a study of blood T cell repertoires in COVID-19. Overall study: COVID-19 samples collected from the United States, Italy and Spain covered acute and convalescent phases. The cDNA or gDNA used as material had been derived from T cells, B-cell-depleted T cells, or PBMCs.

In the original analysis: For nucleated cells, counts were estimated from reference gene primer amplification. Sequencing was performed with immunoSEQ multiplex PCR; in TCRdb, only in-frame clones are kept and a portion is missing. V, J and clone size are taken as reported in that table, and D and trimming were inferred from the DNA itself. The table shows around 170,000 clones, with around four fifths occurring only once. The sequencing sample was made of peripheral blood. This TCR came from a man aged 25 to 40 with active or convalescent COVID-19.

The CDR3 DNA reads as TGTGCCAGCAGACAGGGGGCAAATGGCTACACCTTC. Its protein product is CASRQGANGYTF. This chain joins TRBV27 and TRBJ1-2; 9 bases line up with TRBD1. The V gene end was trimmed by 6 bases and the J gene end by 6 bases; junction bases not matched to a gene: 2. Germline CDR1 is MNHEY and CDR2 is SMNVEV (reference sequence). The CDR3 sequence is 12 residues long.